This T cell receptor beta chain was recorded in a study of T cell clonality in common variable immunodeficiency. Assay: immunoSEQ multiplex PCR; the TCRdb copy retains only in-frame clones and omits some. The sample yields 25,000 to 40,000 clones, without any singletons. Each donor provided about 4.5 to 9 ml of heparinized whole blood. Worth noting for this clone: Antigen specificity is unknown. From the germline J gene comes the end of the CDR3, since the read stops 3 residues before it.

Germline lookup yields CDR1 LNHDA and CDR2 SQIVND (reference sequence). The CDR3 consists of 16 residues. Findings and caveats of the study: Links between repertoire features and CVID complications were heterogeneity-limited.

This chain uses TRBV19 with TRBJ1-1; possible D gene TRBD1, 6 bases. Material: peripheral blood mononuclear cells. The clonotype comes from a person aged 18 to 70 in good health. CDR3 bases read: TGTGCCAGTAGTATAAGGGGCAGGGGCGGAGCAGATACG. Translated, it gives CASSIRGRGGADT. The entire CDR3 protein is CASSIRGRGGADTAFF.